These T cell receptor beta chains were read from a single sample in a study of T cells after posttransplantation cyclophosphamide. Method: immunoSEQ multiplex PCR; TCRdb's copy keeps in-frame clones and lacks some. The table records roughly 4,000 clones, 62% of them present only once. The sequenced sample was memory CD8+ T cells sorted from blood. The receptors stem from a man aged 25-45 years in good health and a related stem cell transplant donor. CDR3s include the opening cysteine and the closing phenylalanine or tryptophan. Fields, in order: J gene, V gene, D gene, clone size, CDR3 DNA, CDR3 protein. D genes are given only for firm matches. Size is stated for part of the rows, as once, few or many counts, or as a class when the clone is expanded.

TRBJ2-7,TRBV10-3,TRBD1,medium-sized,TGTGCCATCAGTGAGTCTGGGACAGGGGCCAACGAGCAGTACTTC,CAISESGTGANEQYF
TRBJ1-6,TRBV15,.,few,TGTGCCACCAACAGTGAGTGGACAGATAATTCACCCCTCCACTTT,CATNSEWTDNSPLHF
TRBJ2-1,TRBV5-6,TRBD1,.,TGTGCCAGCAGCTTGGGGGGACAGGGGGCGAAAAATGAGCAGTTCTTC,CASSLGGQGAKNEQFF
TRBJ2-7,TRBV13,.,.,TGTGCCAGCAGTTATTACGAGCAGTACTTC,CASSYYEQYF
TRBJ2-1,TRBV27,TRBD2,.,TGTGCCAGCAGAGGGGGCGGGGGGGCCTATGAGCAGTTCTTC,CASRGGGGAYEQFF
TRBJ2-1,TRBV4-1,TRBD2,.,TGCGCCAGCAGCCAAGCGGCGGGGAGGGATGAGCAGTTCTTC,CASSQAAGRDEQFF
TRBJ2-2,TRBV6-1,TRBD1,large,TGTGCCACCCCCGGCAGGGGGTGGGACGGGGAGCTGTTTTTT,CATPGRGWDGELFF
TRBJ2-7,TRBV11-2,.,.,TGTGCCAGCAGCTTAGAACTATCCTACGAGCAGTACTTC,CASSLELSYEQYF
TRBJ2-1,TRBV5-1,.,.,TGCGCCAGCAGCTTGGAGTGGGCGAATGAGCAGTTCTTC,CASSLEWANEQFF
TRBJ1-2,TRBV6-5,TRBD1,.,TGTGCCAGCAGTTACTCGCGGGACAGGGACCATTATGGCTACACCTTC,CASSYSRDRDHYGYTF
TRBJ2-7,TRBV28,.,medium-sized,TGTGCCAGCAGTTTACAGGGGGGAGTGACCTACGAGCAGTACTTC,CASSLQGGVTYEQYF
TRBJ2-5,TRBV9,TRBD2,.,TGTGCCAGCAGTCTAGGGACTAGCGGGGGGTCACTTGTCGGGGGCCAAGAGACCCAGTACTTC,CASSLGTSGGSLVGGQETQYF
TRBJ2-1,TRBV28,TRBD2,few,TGTGCCAGCAGTTTAAGGCGGGGGGGTTACAATGAGCAGTTCTTC,CASSLRRGGYNEQFF
TRBJ2-3,TRBV15,.,hyperexpanded,TGTGCCACCAGCAGAGAGGCAAGCACAGATACGCAGTATTTT,CATSREASTDTQYF
TRBJ2-2,TRBV16,.,once,TGTGCCAGCAGCCCCCGATCGGCGAACACCGGGGAGCTGTTTTTT,CASSPRSANTGELFF
TRBJ2-1,TRBV28,TRBD2,.,TGTGCCAGCAGTCCCCGGACTAGCGGTCTATACAATGAGCAGTTCTTC,CASSPRTSGLYNEQFF
TRBJ2-1,TRBV27,.,.,TGTGCCAGCACCTTCCCGACAGGGAGGTTAAGCAATGAGCAGTTCTTC,CASTFPTGRLSNEQFF
TRBJ2-1,TRBV11-3,TRBD1,.,TGTGCCAGCAGTCTGGGACAGGGGATTACCTACAATGAGCAGTTCTTC,CASSLGQGITYNEQFF
TRBJ2-7,TRBV5-6,TRBD2,few,TGTGCCAGCAGCCCTGAACTAGCGGGGGATGGGGAGCAGTACTTC,CASSPELAGDGEQYF
TRBJ2-7,TRBV27,TRBD2,once,TGTGCCAGCAGTCCCCGAGGGGGCGGGGGGGCGTCCTACGAGCAGTACTTC,CASSPRGGGGASYEQYF
TRBJ2-5,TRBV6-1,.,few,TGTGCCGCCCTCGGGATTCTCCAAGAGACCCAGTACTTC,CAALGILQETQYF
TRBJ2-5,TRBV5-6,TRBD2,.,TGTGCCAGCAGCTTGGGAAGCGGGGGGGCCGGAGAGACCCAGTACTTC,CASSLGSGGAGETQYF